This section outlines one T cell receptor (beta chain) sequence together with its context. Its target is unknown. This sample is drawn from a study of metastatic and nonmetastatic thyroid tumors. Study as a whole: Across peripheral blood and tumor or nodule tissue samples taken from malignant and benign thyroid patients, the repertoires were compared with one another.

In the authors' workflow: Built for papillary thyroid cancer, a distant-metastasis classifier drew on CDR3 differences across clinicopathological groups. TCRdb re-called the PCR reads via MiXCR. The V and J calls reflect TCRdb's pipeline rather than the authors' work. Of some 83,000 clones listed, 9.5% to 15% were seen once; the top ten hold 8.5% to 10%. No treatment had been given to any patient before thyroid surgery. This CDR3 comprises 15 residues. The V end was cut by 2 bases, the J end by 9 bases, with 20 bases between. CDR1 and CDR2 (germline): SGDLS, YYNGEE. Study-wide points: As reported, TCR beta diversity in blood and tumor was significantly higher in malignant thyroid tumors than in benign nodules.

This chain joins TRBV9 and TRBJ2-5, with D perhaps TRBD1 (6 bases). The receptor's source is a female donor with papillary thyroid cancer or a benign thyroid nodule (not recorded which). Some clones in this sample may be carry-over from other donors' samples. Sample: tumor tissue. The CDR3 nucleotides read TGTGCCAGCAGCGTGCTGACAGGCAGCCAAGATTCCCAGTACTTC. It yields the protein CASSVLTGSQDSQYF.